This TCR beta chain was identified during a study of shared T cell receptors in the human thymus (dated by TCRdb to 2020 to 2022). In terms of the full investigation: The study investigated the way shared, self-reactive T-cell receptor alpha chains are produced in the human thymus.

Notes on this clone: Its antigen is still unknown. No quality values exist for individual bases; no much larger clone is one base distant.

The method was the immunoSEQ multiplex PCR assay. TCRdb provides this immuneACCESS table in a form limited to in-frame rearrangements. Some clones are lacking; in checked studies, under half of them reflect an unresolved V gene, and why the rest are absent is not known. Within this sample are 640,000 or so clones, with 87% of them counted one time only. Clones ranked in the top ten supply over 0.008% of the sample. The CDR3 holds 16 amino acids from the cysteine to the phenylalanine. Only CDR3 DNA is held: 48 bases, read in frame from base 1. In the germline V gene (reference sequence), CDR1 corresponds to SEHNR and CDR2 to FQNEAQ. The germline V and J ends show losses of 2 bases and 9 bases respectively, and no gene match explains 11 bases of the junction. The sample was also reused in another study, on human thymus T cells. Per that second paper: The donors were immunologically healthy infants in Finland who had open corrective cardiac surgery for congenital heart defects. The thymus tissue came from surgical resects taken out during corrective cardiac surgery. Usage of V and J gene segments appeared to be biased in both the thymic and the peripheral blood repertoires. The related research reported highly overlapping thymic TCR repertoires among unrelated individuals. The study described the TCR alpha and beta repertoires in fewer than 10 infant thymus samples and four matching peripheral blood samples. The infant donors were about 6 to 244 days old, and the cohort included several males and a couple of females. Thymocytes were mechanically released from the tissue and were stored as pellets of roughly 9-30 million cells at -70 degrees C. A QIAsymphony instrument was used to extract genomic DNA from frozen cell pellets. The immunoSEQ multiplex PCR assay was used to amplify the TCRB and TCRAD loci from a standardized amount of quality-controlled genomic DNA. The V(D)J region was spanned by amplicons of a length sufficient to cover the CDR3 and to identify V and J genes. Through the commercial immunoSEQ service, the amplicons were sequenced on an Illumina platform. Primer bias and sequencing errors were corrected as previously described, and TCRAD and TCRB were defined on the basis of the IMGT database. Analysis of the repertoires was done with immunoSEQ Analyzer 3.0 and VDJTools and included basic statistics, V/J segment usage, diversity estimates, rarefaction and pairwise overlap. Diversity was estimated using the Chao1, ChaoE, Efron-Thisted, Shannon and inverse Simpson indices, and was also estimated on datasets down-sampled to the size of the smallest sample. Repertoire overlap used strict matching of CDR3 nucleotide sequence, V gene and J gene, with Jaccard-based multidimensional scaling clustering. On average, thymus samples yielded 800,000 or so unique TCRB clonotypes, whereas blood samples yielded some 80,000.

The TCR comes from a boy younger than two with a congenital heart defect. Donor details come from another sample of the same person, matched by shared clones. The sequencing input was thymocytes. The sequence is built from TRBV7-9 and TRBJ2-1, with 9 bases matching TRBD2. The nucleotide sequence is TGTGCCAGCAGCTTAATTACGCGGGAGGGCCTCAGTGAGCAGTTCTTC. Its amino acids are CASSLITREGLSEQFF.